This TCR beta chain was identified during a study of tumor-infiltrating lymphocytes in primary liver carcinoma. Findings and caveats of the study: Less overlap was seen in tumor-adjacent and tumor-blood pairs than in tumor region pairs. Tumor top-250-clone fractions significantly exceeded those of blood (p = 0.039).

Both RNA and DNA were isolated together from approximately 20-30 mg of bulk tissue that had not been sorted. There were over 85% viable tumor cells in every single sample of tumor. Worth noting for this clonotype: Its antigen is unknown.

Total RNA (roughly 530 ng) served as template for TCR beta cDNA synthesis primed by a constant-region primer. A slightly modified ARM-PCR protocol with three nested multiplex PCR rounds produced these TCR beta libraries. Each of the first two PCR rounds ran approximately 10 cycles with TRBV1-TRBV30 forward and C-beta reverse primers. Via MiXCR, TCRdb re-called the multiplex PCR reads, giving one row per CDR3 protein. The repertoire includes some 190,000 distinct CDR3 sequences, 70% to 90% of them detected once, and around a sixth sits in the top ten. Germline CDR1 and CDR2: SGHNT and YENEEA. This CDR3 has 14 amino acids. V lost 5 bases, J lost 3 bases, and 14 bases lay in between.

Source material: tumor tissue from primary liver carcinoma. The clonotype comes from a middle-aged man with primary liver carcinoma and hepatitis B virus infection. The J gene is TRBJ2-7, the V gene TRBV11-3; D ambiguous. The CDR3 sequence: CASSRGEGNYEQYF. The CDR3, as DNA: TGTGCCAGCAGCCGTGGAGAAGGGAACTACGAGCAGTACTTC.